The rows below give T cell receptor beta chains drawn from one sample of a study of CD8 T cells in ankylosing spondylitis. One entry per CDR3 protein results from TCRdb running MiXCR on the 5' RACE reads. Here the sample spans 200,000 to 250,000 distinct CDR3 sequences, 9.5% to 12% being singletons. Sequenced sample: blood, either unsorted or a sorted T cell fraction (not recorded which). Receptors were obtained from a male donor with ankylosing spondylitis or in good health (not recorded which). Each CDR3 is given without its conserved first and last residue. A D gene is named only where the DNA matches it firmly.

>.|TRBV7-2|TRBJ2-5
ASSRRVQETQY
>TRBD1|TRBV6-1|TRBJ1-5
ASSPQGGDQPQH
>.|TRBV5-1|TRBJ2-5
ASSPATRPAQY
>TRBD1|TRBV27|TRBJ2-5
ASSPRDRESETQY
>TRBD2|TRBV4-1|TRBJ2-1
ASSYGLASGNEQF
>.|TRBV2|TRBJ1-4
ASKRWGGEEEKLF
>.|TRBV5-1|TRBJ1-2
ASSLANLGYT
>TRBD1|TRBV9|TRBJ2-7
ASSYTGTGGIHEQY
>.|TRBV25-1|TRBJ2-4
ASSGAGNLAKNIQY
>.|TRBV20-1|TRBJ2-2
SASRFDTGELF
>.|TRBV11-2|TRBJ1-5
ASSPHWGPDQPQH
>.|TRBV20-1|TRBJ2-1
SARDPGGPDSYNEQF
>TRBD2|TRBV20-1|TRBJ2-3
TSKTSGDQGTQY
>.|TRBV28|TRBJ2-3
ASSPQGGADTQY
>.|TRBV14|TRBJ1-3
ASSPVRLGNTIY
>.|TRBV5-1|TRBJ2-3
ASSLERGGSTDTQY
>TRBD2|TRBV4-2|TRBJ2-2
ASSRIVTGTSGGGQTGELF
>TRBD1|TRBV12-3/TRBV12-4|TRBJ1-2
ASSWAGGSYGYT
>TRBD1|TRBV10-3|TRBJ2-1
AISPSPGQGAQNEQF
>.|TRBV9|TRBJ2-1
ASSPNEQF
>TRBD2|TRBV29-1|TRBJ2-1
SGLAEQF
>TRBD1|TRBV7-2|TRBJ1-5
ASSWRAAGTGGEQPQH
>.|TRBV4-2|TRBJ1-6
ASSQIRNSPLH
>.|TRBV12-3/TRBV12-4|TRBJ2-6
ASSLVGAGANVLT
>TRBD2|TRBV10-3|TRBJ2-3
AISERGLAGLGTDTQY
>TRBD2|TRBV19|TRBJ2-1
ASSKGTSGYNEQF
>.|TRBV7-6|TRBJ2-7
ASSLEDEQY
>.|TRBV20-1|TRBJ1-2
SASPFPYT
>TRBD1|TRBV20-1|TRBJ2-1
SARDRPSNRGPNEQF
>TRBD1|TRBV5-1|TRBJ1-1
ASSRGQGMNTEAF
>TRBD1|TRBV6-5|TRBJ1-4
ASSNRGLDATNEKLF
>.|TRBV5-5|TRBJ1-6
ASSLVRQRRDSPLH
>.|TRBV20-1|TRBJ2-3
SARDFGTDTQY
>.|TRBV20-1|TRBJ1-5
SASEAGLVQPQH
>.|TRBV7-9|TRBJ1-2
ASSFDYQGYT
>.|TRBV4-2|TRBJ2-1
ASSQPHWFGEQF
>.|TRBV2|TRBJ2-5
ASSTGSPETQY